This T cell receptor (beta chain) was sequenced for a study of shared clonotypes between healthy human individuals. Whole-study context: Per donor, CD8 memory used one plate, CD8 naive used two, CD4 memory used three and CD4 naive used three. General study findings and limits: In contrast to clonotypes shared by all four donors, non-shared clonotypes had lower generation probabilities.

Terminally differentiated effector memory CD45RA+ cells were excluded from the naive CD8 cells, which were CD45RO-negative and positively selected for CCR7. This CDR3 region has 13 residues. Trimming shortened V by 0 bases and J by 4 bases, and 7 bases separated the two germline ends. TCRdb keeps only in-frame clones here, not all; method: immunoSEQ multiplex PCR. The repertoire holds hundreds of thousands of clones, with about 96% as singletons. On this clone: Its matching antigen is unknown.

The chain combines TRBV5-3 with TRBJ1-2; TRBD1 might be the D (5 bases). TRBV5-3 is an ORF, with its function uncertain. The sample was naive CD8+ T cells sorted from blood. This sequence originates from a woman in her 30s in good health. DNA for the CDR3: TGTGCCAGAAGCTTGGGGGGGAGCTATGGCTACACCTTC. Translated, it gives CARSLGGSYGYTF.